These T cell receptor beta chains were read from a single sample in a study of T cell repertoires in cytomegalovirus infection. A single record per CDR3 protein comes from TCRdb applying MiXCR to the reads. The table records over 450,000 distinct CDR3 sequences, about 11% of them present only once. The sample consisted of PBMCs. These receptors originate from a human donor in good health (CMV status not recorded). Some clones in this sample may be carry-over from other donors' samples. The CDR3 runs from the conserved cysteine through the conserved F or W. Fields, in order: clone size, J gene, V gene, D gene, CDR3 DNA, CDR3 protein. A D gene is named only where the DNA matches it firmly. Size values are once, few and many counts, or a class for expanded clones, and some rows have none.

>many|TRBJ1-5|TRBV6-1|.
TGTGCCAGCAGCCGGGACGGTACCAATCAGCCCCAGCATTTT
CASSRDGTNQPQHF
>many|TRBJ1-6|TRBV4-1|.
TGCGCCAGCAGCCCCCTTTTGGGGAGTAATTCACCCCTCCACTTT
CASSPLLGSNSPLHF
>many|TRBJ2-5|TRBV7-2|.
TGTGCCAGCAGCTTAAGGGGGGAAGAGACCCAGTACTTC
CASSLRGEETQYF
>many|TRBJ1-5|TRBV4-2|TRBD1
TGTGCCAGCAGCCAAGAGACAGGGGCCGCAATCATGCCCCAGCATTTT
CASSQETGAAIMPQHF
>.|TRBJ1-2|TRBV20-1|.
TGCAGTGCTCAAGGGGCAGGTGACCCTAACTATGGCTACACCTTC
CSAQGAGDPNYGYTF
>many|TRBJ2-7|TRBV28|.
TGTGCCAGCAGTTTGGCGAACGGAGGGACCTACGAGCAGTACTTC
CASSLANGGTYEQYF
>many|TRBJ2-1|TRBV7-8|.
TGTGCCAGCAGCTCCGTGAGGGGTGATAAGTACAATGAGCAGTTCTTC
CASSSVRGDKYNEQFF
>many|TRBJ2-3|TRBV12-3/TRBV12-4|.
TGTGCCAGCAGCCCTAATCCCGGGATAGGAGATACGCAGTATTTT
CASSPNPGIGDTQYF
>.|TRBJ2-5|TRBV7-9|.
TGTGCCAGCAGCTTAGAAGTGATAGGGACCCAGTACTTC
CASSLEVIGTQYF
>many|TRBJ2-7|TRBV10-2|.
TGCGCCAGCAGTGACCCGGGGCGGGCCTACGAGCAGTACTTC
CASSDPGRAYEQYF
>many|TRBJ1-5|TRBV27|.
TGTGCCAGCAGGAGTGAGGGTCTAGGTAGCAATCAGCCCCAGCATTTT
CASRSEGLGSNQPQHF
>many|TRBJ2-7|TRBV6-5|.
TGTGCCAGCAGTTACTCTCGTGTTGTTAGGAGCGAGCAGTACTTC
CASSYSRVVRSEQYF
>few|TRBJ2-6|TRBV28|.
TGTGCTCTTTCGGCCTCTGGGGCCAACGTCCTGACTTTC
CALSASGANVLTF
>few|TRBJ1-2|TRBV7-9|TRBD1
TGTGCCAGCAGCTTAACAGGGGGCGCAGGGGGCTACACCTTC
CASSLTGGAGGYTF
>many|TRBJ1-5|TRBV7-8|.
TGTGCCAGCAGCACCCCGGAGGGTCAGCCCCAGCATTTT
CASSTPEGQPQHF
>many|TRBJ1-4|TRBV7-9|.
TGTGCCAGCAGCTTAGCGAGGGACACCTCCGGTGAAAAACTGTTTTTT
CASSLARDTSGEKLFF
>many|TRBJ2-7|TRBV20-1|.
TGCAGTGCTATCGAGACAGGAACACGGGTCGGAGGGTGGTACGAGCAGTACTTC
CSAIETGTRVGGWYEQYF
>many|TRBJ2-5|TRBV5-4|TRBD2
TGTGCCAGCAGCCCAGCCACTAGCGGGAGGAGGCAAGAGACCCAGTACTTC
CASSPATSGRRQETQYF
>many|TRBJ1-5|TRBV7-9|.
TGTGCCAGCAGCTTCCCAGGAGATCAGCCCCAGCATTTT
CASSFPGDQPQHF
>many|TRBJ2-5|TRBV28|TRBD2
TGTGCCAGCAGTTGGTTAGCGGGAGGCACCCAAGAGACCCAGTACTTC
CASSWLAGGTQETQYF
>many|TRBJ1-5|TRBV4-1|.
TGCGCCAGCAGCCAAGATGGGACCGCGGGGCCCCAGCATTTT
CASSQDGTAGPQHF
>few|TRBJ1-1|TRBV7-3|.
TGTGCCAGCAGCTCAAACAGGGTGGGGAACACTGAAGCTTTCTTT
CASSSNRVGNTEAFF
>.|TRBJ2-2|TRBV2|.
TGTGCCAGCAGGAGGAACGTCGCGAACACCGGGGAGCTGTTTTTT
CASRRNVANTGELFF
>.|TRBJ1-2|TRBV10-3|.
TGTGCCATCAGTGAGTCGTCGCGGGGAACGGGTCAGGGCTACACCTTC
CAISESSRGTGQGYTF
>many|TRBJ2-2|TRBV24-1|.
TGTGCCACCATCTACCCCAAGGGCGTTGTTCGGACCGGGGAGCTGTTTTTT
CATIYPKGVVRTGELFF
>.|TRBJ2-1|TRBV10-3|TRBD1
TGTGCCACCCGGACAGGGGGGAATGAGCAGTTCTTC
CATRTGGNEQFF
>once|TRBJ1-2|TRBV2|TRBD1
TGTGCCAGAGCCGGGACAGACTCTTATGGCTACACCTTC
CARAGTDSYGYTF
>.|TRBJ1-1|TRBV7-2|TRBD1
TGTGGCAGCAGCCGAAGGACAGGGCAAAAGAACACTGAAGCTTTCTTT
CGSSRRTGQKNTEAFF
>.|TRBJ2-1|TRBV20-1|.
TGCAGTGCTGAAGACGCCTCGAGGGACAAACTCTACAATGAGCAGTTCTTC
CSAEDASRDKLYNEQFF
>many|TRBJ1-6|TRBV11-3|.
TGTGCCAGCAGCTTGAGCTCCGCTAATTCACCCCTCCACTTT
CASSLSSANSPLHF
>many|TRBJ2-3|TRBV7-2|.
TGTGCCAGCAGAAGACAGGCAGATACGCAGTATTTT
CASRRQADTQYF
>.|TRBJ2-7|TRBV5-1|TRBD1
TGCGCCAGCAGACCGGGACAGGGGACACCGAACTCCTACGAGCAGTACTTC
CASRPGQGTPNSYEQYF
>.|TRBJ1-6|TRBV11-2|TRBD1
TGTGCCAGCAACCCGACAGGGGCAAATTCACCCCTCCACTTT
CASNPTGANSPLHF
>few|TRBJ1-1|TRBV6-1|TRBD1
TGTGCCAGCAGTCGGACAGGGGGCGCCGGGAGTGAAGCTTTCTTT
CASSRTGGAGSEAFF
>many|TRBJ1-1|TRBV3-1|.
TGTGCCAGCAGCAGGGCCCTGGGGGACACTGAAGCTTTCTTT
CASSRALGDTEAFF
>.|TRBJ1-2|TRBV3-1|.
TGTGCCAGCAGCCAGAATGTACAATGGGGATCCCCTGGTGGCTACACCTTC
CASSQNVQWGSPGGYTF
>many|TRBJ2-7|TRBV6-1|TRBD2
TGTGCCAGCAGTGGACTAGCGGGATTGTATTCCTACGAGCAGTACTTC
CASSGLAGLYSYEQYF
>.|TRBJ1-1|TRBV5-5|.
TGTGCCAGCAGCCTACCCGACGGAGACACTGAAGCTTTCTTT
CASSLPDGDTEAFF